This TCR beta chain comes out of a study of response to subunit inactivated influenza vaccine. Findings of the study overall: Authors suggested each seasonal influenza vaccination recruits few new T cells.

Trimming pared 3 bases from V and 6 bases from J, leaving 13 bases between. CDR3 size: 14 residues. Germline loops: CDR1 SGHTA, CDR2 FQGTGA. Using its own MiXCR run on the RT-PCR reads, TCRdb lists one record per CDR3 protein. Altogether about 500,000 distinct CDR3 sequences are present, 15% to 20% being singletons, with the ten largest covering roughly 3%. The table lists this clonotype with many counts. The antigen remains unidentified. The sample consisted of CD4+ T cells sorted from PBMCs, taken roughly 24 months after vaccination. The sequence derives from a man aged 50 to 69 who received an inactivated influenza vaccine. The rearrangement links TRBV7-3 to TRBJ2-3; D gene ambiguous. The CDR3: CASSFSGVGDTQYF. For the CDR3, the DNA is TGTGCCAGCAGCTTTAGTGGCGTTGGCGATACGCAGTATTTT.